This TCR beta chain was identified in a study of cytomegalovirus exposure and HLA in healthy donors (dated by TCRdb to the late 2010s). Turning to the overall study: According to a later analysis, the 120 or so validation repertoires were produced on the same platform as the roughly 600 repertoires of the first cohort. The aim of the study was to test whether cataloging public T cell receptors could identify signatures of past pathogen exposure. Besides the first cohort of approximately 710 subjects, a separate validation cohort made up of 120 different subjects was used. High-throughput TCR immunosequencing, statistical association of individual TCRs with disease status, and machine learning were combined to predict cytomegalovirus infection status. Overall study results and their limits: A later analysis had no HLA typing for the validation cohort, so co-occurrence there was scored across all 120 repertoires. A total of 150 or so TCR beta chains were listed by the study as associated with cytomegalovirus. The classifier was reported to diagnose cytomegalovirus status with high specificity and sensitivity in both the original cohort and the validation cohort. A few of the identified cytomegalovirus-associated TCR beta chains were confirmed in vitro to be specific for cytomegalovirus antigens. A later analysis found that TCRs clustered in the first cohort also tended to co-occur in the 120 or so validation repertoires, with just under 95% of cluster scores above 0. According to the authors, the approach could potentially be generalized to other disease states and immunological phenotypes. While some public TCRs were present in many individuals, most TCR sequences turned up only very rarely across donors.

The donors belonged to the validation cohort of around 110 subjects, which was separate from the approximately 610-subject first cohort. Receptors were amplified or captured by the immunoSEQ multiplex PCR assay. On the study's bioinformatics: A statistical classification framework was built to diagnose cytomegalovirus status from the catalog of TCR beta chain sequences. Held by TCRdb, this immuneACCESS table contains in-frame sequences only and omits some clones. Under half of the omission traces to an unresolved V gene where checked; the cause of the rest is unknown. V, J and clone size reflect that table, while D and trimming were determined from the DNA. This sample is represented by roughly 130,000 clones; roughly 90% of them were singletons. The top ten clones comprise about 3.7% of the sample. This clone has only a few counts. Its antigen remains undetermined. No base quality information exists; no much larger clone differs at one position.

Trimming accounts for 0 bases at V and 4 bases at J, while the number of junction bases matched to no gene is 5. Taken from cysteine to phenylalanine, the CDR3 has 15 residues. Of the read, only the CDR3 DNA is kept; its 45 bases are in frame from base 1. From a lookup of the germline V gene, CDR1 and CDR2 are SGHRS and YFSETQ. The sample was PBMCs. Recombination joined TRBV5-1 with TRBJ2-7; 9 of the junction bases match TRBD1. This clonotype was obtained from a man between 25 and 39 years old in good health and CMV-seronegative. The DNA reads TGCGCCAGCAGCTTGGATGGGACAGGGCGATACGAGCAGTACTTC. Translated, this gives CASSLDGTGRYEQYF.